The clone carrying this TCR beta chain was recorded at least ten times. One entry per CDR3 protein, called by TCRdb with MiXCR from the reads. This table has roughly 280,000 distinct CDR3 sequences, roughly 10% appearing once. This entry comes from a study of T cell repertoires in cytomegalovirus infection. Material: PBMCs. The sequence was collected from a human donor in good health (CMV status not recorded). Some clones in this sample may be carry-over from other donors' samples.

The CDR3 sequence: CASRQRQGWEQYF. The CDR3 DNA is TGTGCCAGCAGACAAAGACAGGGGTGGGAGCAGTACTTC. The chain is built from TRBV7-2 and TRBJ2-7; 8 nucleotides agree with TRBD1. Losses at the gene ends were 6 bases for V and 7 bases for J; bases not matched to a gene: 8. The germline CDR1 and CDR2 sequences are SGHTA and FQGNSA. The length of the CDR3 is 13 residues.